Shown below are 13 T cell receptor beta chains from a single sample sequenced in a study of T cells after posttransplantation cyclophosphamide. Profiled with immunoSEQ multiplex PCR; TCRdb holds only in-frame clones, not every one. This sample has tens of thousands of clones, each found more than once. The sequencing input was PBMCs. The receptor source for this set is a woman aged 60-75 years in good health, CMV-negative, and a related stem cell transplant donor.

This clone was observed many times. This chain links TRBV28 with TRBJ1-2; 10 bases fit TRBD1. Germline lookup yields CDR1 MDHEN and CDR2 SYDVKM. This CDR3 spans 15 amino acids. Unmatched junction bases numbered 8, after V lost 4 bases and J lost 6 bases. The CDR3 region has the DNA TGTGCCAGCAGTTCGAAGGGACAGGGGTTGGATGGCTACACCTTC. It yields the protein CASSSKGQGLDGYTF.

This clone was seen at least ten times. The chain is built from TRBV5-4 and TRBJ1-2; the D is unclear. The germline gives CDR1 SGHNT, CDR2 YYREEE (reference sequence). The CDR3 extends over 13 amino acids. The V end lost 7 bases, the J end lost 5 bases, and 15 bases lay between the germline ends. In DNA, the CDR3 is TGTGCCAGCCAGGAGGGCACAAATTATGGCTACACCTTC. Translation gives CASQEGTNYGYTF.

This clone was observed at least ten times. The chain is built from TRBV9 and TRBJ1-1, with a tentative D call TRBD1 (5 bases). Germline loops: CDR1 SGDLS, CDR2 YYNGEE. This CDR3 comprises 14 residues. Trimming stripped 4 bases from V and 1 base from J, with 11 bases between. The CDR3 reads CASSLRGENTEAFF. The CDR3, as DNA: TGTGCCAGCAGCCTCAGAGGGGAGAACACTGAAGCTTTCTTT.

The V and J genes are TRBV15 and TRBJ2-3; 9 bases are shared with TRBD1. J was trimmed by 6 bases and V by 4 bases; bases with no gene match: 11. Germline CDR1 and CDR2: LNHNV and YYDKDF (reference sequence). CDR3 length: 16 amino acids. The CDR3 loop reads CATSTGQGYSGDTQYF. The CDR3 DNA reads TGTGCCACCAGCACGGGACAGGGCTACAGTGGGGATACGCAGTATTTT.

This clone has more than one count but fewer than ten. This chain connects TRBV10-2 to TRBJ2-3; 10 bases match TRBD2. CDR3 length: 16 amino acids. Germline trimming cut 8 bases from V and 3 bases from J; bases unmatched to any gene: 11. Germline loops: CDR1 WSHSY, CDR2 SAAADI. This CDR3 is CASVLAGARGTDTQYF. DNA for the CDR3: TGCGCCAGCGTCCTAGCGGGGGCACGAGGAACAGATACGCAGTATTTT.

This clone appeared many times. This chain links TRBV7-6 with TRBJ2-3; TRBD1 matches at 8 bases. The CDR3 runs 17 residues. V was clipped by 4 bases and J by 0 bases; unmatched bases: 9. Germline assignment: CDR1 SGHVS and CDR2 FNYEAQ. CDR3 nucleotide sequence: TGTGCCAGCAGCTCGTCTACCGGGACAGGTAGCACAGATACGCAGTATTTT. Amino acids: CASSSSTGTGSTDTQYF.

The CDR3 region has the DNA TGTGCCAGCAGCTGGGCCCGACAGGGGGCAGGCTATGGCTACACCTTC. This encodes CASSWARQGAGYGYTF. This chain connects TRBV27 to TRBJ1-2, with TRBD1 matching 10 bases. Germline assignment: CDR1 MNHEY and CDR2 SMNVEV (reference sequence). This CDR3 has 16 residues. Unmatched junction bases numbered 11, after V lost 6 bases and J lost 4 bases.

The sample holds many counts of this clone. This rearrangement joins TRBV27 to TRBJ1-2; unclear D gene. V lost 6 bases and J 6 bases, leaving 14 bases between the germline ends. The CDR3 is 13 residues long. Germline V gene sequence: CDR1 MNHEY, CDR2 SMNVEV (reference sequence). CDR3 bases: TGTGCCAGCAGATCGGCAGGAAGGGATGGCTACACCTTC. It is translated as CASRSAGRDGYTF.

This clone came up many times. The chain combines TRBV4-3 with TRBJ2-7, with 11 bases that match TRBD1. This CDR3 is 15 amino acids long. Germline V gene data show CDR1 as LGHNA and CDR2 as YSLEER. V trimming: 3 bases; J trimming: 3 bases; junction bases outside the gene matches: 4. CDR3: CASSQAGTGGYEQYF. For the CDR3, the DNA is TGCGCCAGCAGCCAGGCCGGGACAGGGGGCTACGAGCAGTACTTC.

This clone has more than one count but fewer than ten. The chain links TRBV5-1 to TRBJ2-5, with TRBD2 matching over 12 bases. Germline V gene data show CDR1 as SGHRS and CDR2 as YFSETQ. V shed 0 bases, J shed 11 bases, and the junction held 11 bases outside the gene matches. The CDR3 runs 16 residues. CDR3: CASSLESSGGGWEQYF. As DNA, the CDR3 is TGCGCCAGCAGCTTGGAGTCTAGCGGGGGGGGTTGGGAGCAGTACTTC.

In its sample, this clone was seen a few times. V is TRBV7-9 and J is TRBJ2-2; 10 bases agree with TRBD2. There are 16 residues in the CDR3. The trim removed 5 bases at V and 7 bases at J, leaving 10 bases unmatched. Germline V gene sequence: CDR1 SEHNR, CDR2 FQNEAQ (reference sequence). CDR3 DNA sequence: TGTGCCAGCAGCACCCAAGCGGGAGGGCCGAACGGGGAGCTGTTTTTT. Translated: CASSTQAGGPNGELFF.

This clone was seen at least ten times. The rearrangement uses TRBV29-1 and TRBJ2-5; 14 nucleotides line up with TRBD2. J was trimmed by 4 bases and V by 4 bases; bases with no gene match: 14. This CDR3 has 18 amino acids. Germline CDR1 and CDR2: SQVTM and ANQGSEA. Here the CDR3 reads CSVVGTSGSSGRGETQYF. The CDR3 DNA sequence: TGCAGCGTTGTCGGGACTAGCGGGAGTTCAGGCCGTGGAGAGACCCAGTACTTC.

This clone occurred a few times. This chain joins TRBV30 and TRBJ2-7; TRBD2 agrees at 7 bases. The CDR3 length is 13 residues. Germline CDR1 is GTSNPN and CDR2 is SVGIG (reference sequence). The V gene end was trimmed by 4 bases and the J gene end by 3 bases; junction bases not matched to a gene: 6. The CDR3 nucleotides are TGTGCCTGGACGGCTAGCGGAAGCTACGAGCAGTACTTC. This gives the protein CAWTASGSYEQYF.